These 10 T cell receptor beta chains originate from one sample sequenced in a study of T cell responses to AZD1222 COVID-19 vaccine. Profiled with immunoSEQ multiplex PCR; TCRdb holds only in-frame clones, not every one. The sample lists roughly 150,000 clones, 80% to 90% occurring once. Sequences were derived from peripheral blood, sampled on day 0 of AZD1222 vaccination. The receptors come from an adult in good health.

The CDR3 coding sequence is TGTGCCACCGGGACAGGGACGGGCTATGGCTACACCTTC. Translated: CATGTGTGYGYTF. The chain is built from TRBV5-4 and TRBJ1-2; 9 nucleotides line up with TRBD1. Germline V gives CDR1 SGHNT, CDR2 YYREEE (reference sequence). J was trimmed by 4 bases and V by 9 bases; bases with no gene match: 7. The CDR3 is 13 amino acids.

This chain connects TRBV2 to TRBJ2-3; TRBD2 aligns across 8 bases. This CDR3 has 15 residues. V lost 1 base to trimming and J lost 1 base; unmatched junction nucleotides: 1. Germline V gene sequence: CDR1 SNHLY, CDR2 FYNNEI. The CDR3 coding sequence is TGTGCCAGCAGTGAAGACGGGAGGGGCACAGATACGCAGTATTTT. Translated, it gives CASSEDGRGTDTQYF.

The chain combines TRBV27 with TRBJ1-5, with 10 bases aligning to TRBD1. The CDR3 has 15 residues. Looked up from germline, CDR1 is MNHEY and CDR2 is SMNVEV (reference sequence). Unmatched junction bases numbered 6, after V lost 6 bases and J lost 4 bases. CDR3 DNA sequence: TGTGCCAGCAGCCGAGGGACAGGGGAGAATCAGCCCCAGCATTTT. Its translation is CASSRGTGENQPQHF.

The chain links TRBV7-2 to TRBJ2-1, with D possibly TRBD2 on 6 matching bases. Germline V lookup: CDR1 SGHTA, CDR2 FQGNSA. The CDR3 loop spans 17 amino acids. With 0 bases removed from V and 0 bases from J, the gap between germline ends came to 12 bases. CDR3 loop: CASSLAPDYPSYNEQFF. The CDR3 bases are TGTGCCAGCAGCTTAGCCCCGGACTACCCCTCCTACAATGAGCAGTTCTTC.

Here the CDR3 DNA reads TGTGCCAGTAGCGACAGGGTCCCTCAGCCCCAGCATTTT. Translated, it gives CASSDRVPQPQHF. The V gene is TRBV19, the J gene TRBJ1-5; 7 bases fit TRBD1. This CDR3 comprises 13 residues. The junction had 5 bases not matched to a gene; V was cut back by 6 bases and J by 6 bases. Germline CDR1 and CDR2: LNHDA and SQIVND (reference sequence).

The CDR3, as DNA: TGTGCCAGCAGTCGAGAGGAGCAGTACTTC. As protein: CASSREEQYF. This chain connects TRBV2 to TRBJ2-7; the D is unclear. Germline assignment: CDR1 SNHLY and CDR2 FYNNEI. Trimming stripped 5 bases from V and 7 bases from J, with 6 bases between. This CDR3 region has 10 residues.

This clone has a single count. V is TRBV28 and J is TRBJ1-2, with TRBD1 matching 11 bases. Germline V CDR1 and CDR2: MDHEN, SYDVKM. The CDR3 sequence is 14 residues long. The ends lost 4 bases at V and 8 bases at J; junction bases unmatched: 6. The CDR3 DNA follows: TGTGCCAGCAGTTCCGGGACAGGGGGTCTGGGCTACACCTTC. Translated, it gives CASSSGTGGLGYTF.

DNA of the CDR3: TGCGCCAGCAGTGAGGGACATGCCCCTACCTACGAGCAGTACTTC. Translated, it gives CASSEGHAPTYEQYF. This sequence joins TRBV10-2 and TRBJ2-7; the D gene is possibly TRBD1 (5 bases). CDR1 WSHSY and CDR2 SAAADI come from the germline V gene. The CDR3 has 15 residues. Between the trimmed V and J ends, which lost 2 bases and 2 bases, there was a span of 13 bases.

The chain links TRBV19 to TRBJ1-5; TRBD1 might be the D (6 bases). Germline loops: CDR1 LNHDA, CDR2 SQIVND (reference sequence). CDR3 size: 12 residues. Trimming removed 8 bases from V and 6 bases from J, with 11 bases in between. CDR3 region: CASRGQGQPQHF. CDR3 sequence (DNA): TGTGCCAGTCGGGGGCAGGGTCAGCCCCAGCATTTT. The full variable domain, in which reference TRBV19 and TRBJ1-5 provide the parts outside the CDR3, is DGGITQSPKYLFRKEGQNVTLSCEQNLNHDAMYWYRQDPGQGLRLIYYSQIVNDFQKGDIAEGYSVSREKKESFPLTVTSAQKNPTAFYLCASRGQGQPQHFGDGTRLSIL.

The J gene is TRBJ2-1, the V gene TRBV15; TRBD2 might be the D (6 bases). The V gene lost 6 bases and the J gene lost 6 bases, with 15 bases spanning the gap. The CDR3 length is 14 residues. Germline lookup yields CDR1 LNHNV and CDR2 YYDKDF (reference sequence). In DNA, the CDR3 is TGTGCCACCAGATCGTGGACGGAGGGCAATGAGCAGTTCTTC. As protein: CATRSWTEGNEQFF.